The 2 T cell receptor beta chains below were found in one sample sequenced in a study of blood T cell repertoires in COVID-19. Data came from immunoSEQ multiplex PCR; TCRdb stores just in-frame clones and leaves some out. The sample includes around 280,000 clones, approximately 84% of them seen just once. Sequences were obtained from peripheral blood. These receptors originate from a woman aged 30 to 39 who had recovered from COVID-19.

This rearrangement joins TRBV10-3 to TRBJ2-7, with 7 bases lining up with TRBD2. CDR3 length equals 14 residues. J lost 2 bases, V lost 10 bases, and 11 bases had no gene match. In germline, CDR1 is ENHRY, CDR2 SYGVKD. The CDR3 region has the DNA TGTGCCACTAGGGGAGGGAGCGGCACCTACGAGCAGTACTTC. Translating gives CATRGGSGTYEQYF.

The J gene is TRBJ2-1, the V gene TRBV5-4; 10 bases agree with TRBD2. Looked up from germline, CDR1 is SGHNT and CDR2 is YYREEE (reference sequence). The V segment lost 4 bases and the J segment 6 bases; nucleotides outside the gene matches: 7. The CDR3 has 15 amino acids. The CDR3 spells CASSKASGGSNEQFF. CDR3 sequence (DNA): TGTGCCAGCAGCAAGGCTAGCGGGGGTAGCAATGAGCAGTTCTTC.